The clone carrying this T cell receptor (beta chain) was seen only once. The sample is drawn from a study of blood T cell repertoires in COVID-19. Study-level information: PBMCs, B-cell-depleted T cells, or T cells provided the cDNA or gDNA that made up the material.

Some clones are missing from TCRdb's copy, which holds only in-frame ones; the method was immunoSEQ multiplex PCR. The sample holds some 87,000 clones, around 81% seen once. The germline CDR1 and CDR2 sequences are MGHRA and YSYEKL. V lost 1 base to trimming and J lost 6 bases, with 16 bases between them. This CDR3 has 16 residues. The sequenced sample was peripheral blood. The clonotype was recovered from a human donor in a cohort sampled during active COVID-19. This sequence joins TRBV4-1 and TRBJ2-1, with D perhaps TRBD2 (6 bases). The CDR3 spells CASSQVPGLVFNEQFF. DNA of the CDR3: TGCGCCAGCAGCCAAGTCCCGGGACTGGTTTTCAATGAGCAGTTCTTC.